The entry below gives a single T cell receptor beta chain sequence along with its context. The protocol was immunoSEQ multiplex PCR, while the TCRdb copy is restricted to in-frame clones and leaves out a portion. In the table there are fewer than 200,000 clones, just under 95% of which are singletons. The data belong to a study of control samples from healthy donors and cancer patients. CDR3 length: 16 amino acids. Trimming removed 2 bases from V and 5 bases from J, with 16 bases in between. CDR1 is LNHDA and CDR2 is SQIVND in the germline V gene (reference sequence). The sample taken for sequencing was blood. This sequence was found in a man aged 18 to 29 in good health. J is TRBJ1-3 and V is TRBV19; D may be TRBD1 (5 bases). Here the CDR3 reads CASSIQLTEGRNTIYF. Here the CDR3 DNA reads TGTGCCAGTAGTATACAATTAACGGAGGGGCGAAACACCATATATTTT.